These 5 T cell receptor beta chains originate from one sample sequenced in a study of T cells of healthy individuals. TCRdb used MiXCR to reprocess the 5' RACE reads, holding one entry per CDR3 protein. The repertoire holds fewer than 70,000 distinct CDR3 sequences, with 14% to 15% as singletons. The receptors originated from a human donor in good health.

Only a few counts were recorded for this clonotype. This chain joins TRBV11-3 and TRBJ2-1, with a possible D match to TRBD2 (6 bases). Trimming took off 1 base at V and 6 bases at J, with 13 bases between the two ends. This CDR3 contains 15 residues. Germline V gives CDR1 SGHNT, CDR2 YENEEA. This chain's CDR3 is CASSLGGVAGNEQFF. DNA of the CDR3: TGTGCCAGCAGCTTAGGGGGGGTCGCCGGCAATGAGCAGTTCTTC.

This clonotype was seen only a few times. The chain employs TRBV7-3 and TRBJ2-3; 7 nucleotides agree with TRBD1. V dropped 5 bases and J dropped 4; count of bases not matched to a gene: 9. CDR1 and CDR2 from the germline V gene are SGHTA and FQGTGA. The length of the CDR3 is 15 residues. CDR3 protein: CASSPQGQWADTQYF. In DNA form, the CDR3 reads TGTGCCAGCAGCCCCCAGGGACAGTGGGCAGATACGCAGTATTTT.

This clonotype was seen repeatedly, ten times or more. The rearrangement links TRBV20-1 to TRBJ1-3; D is uncertain. V dropped 5 bases and J dropped 0 bases, with 11 bases sitting between them. CDR1 and CDR2 from the germline V gene are DFQATT and SNEGSKA (reference sequence). The CDR3 runs 14 residues. CDR3: CSALHPFSGNTIYF. The CDR3 bases are TGCAGTGCTCTACATCCATTCTCTGGAAACACCATATATTTT.

The chain employs TRBV7-7 and TRBJ2-7, with D tentatively TRBD1 (5 bases). V shed 1 base and J shed 5 bases, with 15 bases lying between them. The V gene's germline CDR1 is SSHAT and CDR2 FNYEAQ (reference sequence). This CDR3 is 15 amino acids long. CDR3 DNA: TGTGCCAGCAGCTTAGATCCCAGGGAAGTCAACGAGCAGTACTTC. This gives the protein CASSLDPREVNEQYF.

The V call is TRBV4-3, the J call TRBJ2-7; TRBD2 aligns across 7 bases. The trim removed 5 bases at V and 0 bases at J, leaving 4 bases unmatched. The CDR3 totals 14 residues. Looked up from germline, CDR1 is LGHNA and CDR2 is YSLEER. The CDR3 coding sequence is TGCGCCAGCAGCGTCAGCGGGAACTCCTACGAGCAGTACTTC. This encodes CASSVSGNSYEQYF.